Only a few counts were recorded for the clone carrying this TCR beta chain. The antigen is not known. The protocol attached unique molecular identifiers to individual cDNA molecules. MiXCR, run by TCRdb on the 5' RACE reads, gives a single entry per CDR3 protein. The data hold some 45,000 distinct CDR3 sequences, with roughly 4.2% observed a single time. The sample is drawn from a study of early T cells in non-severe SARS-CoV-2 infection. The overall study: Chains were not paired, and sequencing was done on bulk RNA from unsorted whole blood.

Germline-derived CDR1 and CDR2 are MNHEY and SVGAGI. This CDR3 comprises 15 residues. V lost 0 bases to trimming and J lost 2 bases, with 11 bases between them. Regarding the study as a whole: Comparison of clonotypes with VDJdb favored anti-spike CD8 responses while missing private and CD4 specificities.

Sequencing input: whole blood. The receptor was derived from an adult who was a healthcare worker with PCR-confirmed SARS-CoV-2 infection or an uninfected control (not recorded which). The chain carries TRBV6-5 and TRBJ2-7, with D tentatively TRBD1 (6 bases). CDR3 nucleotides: TGTGCCAGCAGTTACTCTTCCGGACAGCCCTACGAGCAGTACTTC. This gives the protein CASSYSSGQPYEQYF.